The next 28 T cell receptor beta chains were all read from a single sample in a study of blood T cells in healthy people across ages. It was with a sample-barcoded 5' primer and a J-beta primer mix that a second PCR of about 7 to 12 cycles was run. TCRdb recomputed calls from the 5' RACE reads with MiXCR, one row per CDR3 protein. The sample includes 1.5 million to 2 million distinct CDR3 sequences, about 30% of them seen just once. Sequenced input: blood. These receptors came from a woman aged 30 to 39 in good health.

V and J are TRBV10-3 and TRBJ2-3; 8 bases map to TRBD2. The CDR3 length is 18 residues. After removal of 6 bases from V and 0 bases from J, the junction contained 14 bases not matched to a gene. Germline V gene sequence: CDR1 ENHRY, CDR2 SYGVKD. CDR3 region: CAISPSVSGTQSTDTQYF. In DNA form, the CDR3 reads TGTGCCATCAGCCCGAGCGTTAGCGGGACCCAAAGCACAGATACGCAGTATTTT.

In this sample, this clonotype turned up a few times. J is TRBJ2-3 and V is TRBV5-1, with D possibly being TRBD2 (5 bases). This CDR3 has 15 residues. Per germline, CDR1 SGHRS and CDR2 YFSETQ. Trimming stripped 2 bases from V and 6 bases from J, with 16 bases between. The CDR3 DNA is TGCGCCAGCAGCTTTAACTCCGGAGTAGCGGATACGCAGTATTTT. Encoded protein: CASSFNSGVADTQYF.

V gene TRBV9 combines with J gene TRBJ2-3; D ambiguous. CDR3 size: 15 residues. The V end lost 0 bases, the J end lost 4 bases, and 12 bases lay between the germline ends. CDR1 is SGDLS and CDR2 is YYNGEE in the germline V gene. CDR3 sequence reads: CASSVAVSDPDTQYF. The CDR3 coding sequence is TGTGCCAGCAGCGTAGCCGTGAGCGATCCAGATACGCAGTATTTT.

The chain uses TRBV9 and TRBJ1-1; D is undetermined. In germline, CDR1 is SGDLS, CDR2 YYNGEE. Trimming left V 0 bases short and J 2 bases short, with 20 bases between. This CDR3 region has 18 residues. The CDR3 spells CASSVVRGLVEINTEAFF. In DNA, the CDR3 is TGTGCCAGCAGCGTAGTGCGAGGGTTGGTGGAAATAAACACTGAAGCTTTCTTT.

The chain recombines TRBV14 with TRBJ2-3, with D possibly TRBD2 on 5 matching bases. The CDR3 length is 13 residues. V shed 3 bases and J shed 9 bases, with 13 bases lying between them. The V gene's germline CDR1 is SGHDN and CDR2 FVKESK. DNA for the CDR3: TGTGCCAGCAGCCATACTCGACTAAGCACGCAGTATTTT. Translating it yields CASSHTRLSTQYF.

This clonotype was seen only a few times. This sequence joins TRBV27 and TRBJ1-2; D gene ambiguous. Germline values: CDR1 MNHEY, CDR2 SMNVEV (reference sequence). CDR3 length: 13 residues. V was cut by 2 bases and J by 9 bases, with 13 bases left in between. The CDR3 region is CASSLGSARSYTF. The CDR3 region has the DNA TGTGCCAGCAGTTTAGGCAGTGCAAGAAGCTACACCTTC.

J is TRBJ1-1 and V is TRBV5-1; D possibly corresponds to TRBD1 (5 bases). Per the germline V gene, CDR1 is SGHRS and CDR2 is YFSETQ. CDR3 size: 13 residues. Trimming left V 3 bases short and J 7 bases short, with 13 bases between. The CDR3 spells CASSSGGTVEAFF. DNA of the CDR3: TGCGCCAGCAGCTCGGGGGGGACTGTTGAAGCTTTCTTT.

The chain uses TRBV12-3 or TRBV12-4 and TRBJ2-1, with 8 bases identical to TRBD1. The length of the CDR3 is 17 residues. The V segment lost 6 bases and the J segment 6 bases; nucleotides outside the gene matches: 16. CDR3 in DNA: TGTGCCAGCAGCCCCTTAATCAGGGGGCGATACGGCAATGAGCAGTTCTTC. This translates into CASSPLIRGRYGNEQFF.

The V and J genes are TRBV12-3 or TRBV12-4 and TRBJ2-1; D might be TRBD2 (5 bases). Trimming left V 3 bases short and J 8 bases short, with 11 bases between. The CDR3 extends over 13 amino acids. DNA for the CDR3: TGTGCCAGCAGTTTCGCTAGCCGGGATGAGCAGTTCTTC. It is translated as CASSFASRDEQFF.

The rearrangement links TRBV2 to TRBJ2-3; 12 bases match TRBD2. The V segment lost 6 bases and the J segment 2 bases; nucleotides outside the gene matches: 12. Germline values: CDR1 SNHLY, CDR2 FYNNEI. The CDR3 runs 18 residues. CDR3 sequence (DNA): TGTGCCAGCAGATCCCATATAGGACTAGCGGGGACCACAGATACGCAGTATTTT. The encoded protein is CASRSHIGLAGTTDTQYF.

Regarding this clonotype: This may arise from a read error, as a much more abundant clone is one base away. V and J are TRBV7-6 and TRBJ2-1; D remains unclear. The CDR3 consists of 12 residues. The germline V gene has CDR1 SGHVS and CDR2 FNYEAQ. CDR3 in DNA: TGTGCCAGCAGCGGGCGGTCCGATGAGCCGTTCTTC. Protein product: CASSGRSDEPFF.

The chain has TRBV10-1 and TRBJ2-2; TRBD2 agrees at 10 bases. V lost 0 bases and J lost 0; bases outside the gene matches: 4. Germline V lookup: CDR1 WNHNN, CDR2 SYGVQD (reference sequence). This CDR3 is 18 amino acids long. CDR3 loop: CASSESGTSAPNTGELFF. In DNA form, the CDR3 reads TGCGCCAGCAGTGAGTCGGGGACTAGCGCCCCGAACACCGGGGAGCTGTTTTTT.

The table lists this clonotype with a few counts. The chain employs TRBV4-1 and TRBJ1-4, with D uncertain. The germline V and J ends were trimmed by 7 bases and 4 bases, with 16 bases remaining between them. Germline CDR1 and CDR2: MGHRA and YSYEKL. The CDR3 extends over 15 amino acids. Written as DNA, the CDR3 is TGCGCCAGCAAGGTCGGGTCGCAGGATAATGAAAAACTGTTTTTT. Translation gives CASKVGSQDNEKLFF.

This clonotype has more than one count but fewer than ten. CDR3 sequence (DNA): TGTGCCAGCAGATTTGACAGGGAGGGCGAGCAGTACTTC. Protein: CASRFDREGEQYF. The chain links TRBV2 to TRBJ2-7; D possibly uses TRBD1 or TRBD2 (7 bases each). Between the trimmed V and J ends, which lost 6 bases and 6 bases, there was a span of 15 bases. The CDR3 extends over 13 amino acids. CDR1 SNHLY and CDR2 FYNNEI come from the germline V gene.

As for this clonotype: This may be a read error, as it is one base from a much larger clone. The V and J genes are TRBV7-2 and TRBJ2-5; no clear D gene. From germline, CDR1 is SGHTA and CDR2 FQGNSA. The CDR3 spans 14 residues. The CDR3 DNA follows: TGTGCCATCAGCTTAGCTGGGATTGGGGAGACCCAGTACTTC. This codes for CAISLAGIGETQYF.

The chain uses TRBV5-5 and TRBJ2-3; 9 nucleotides line up with TRBD2. J gave up 0 bases and V 1 base, and 3 bases lay outside the gene matches. The CDR3 consists of 16 residues. CDR1 and CDR2 (germline): SGHKS, YYEKEE (reference sequence). The CDR3 DNA is TGTGCCAGCAGCTTGATGCTAGCGGGGAGCACAGATACGCAGTATTTT. As protein: CASSLMLAGSTDTQYF.

This clonotype was detected a few times. In nucleotides, the CDR3 is TGTGCCAGCAGCGCTCGACTAGCGGGGGCCCTCAGGGATACGCAGTATTTT. Protein sequence: CASSARLAGALRDTQYF. The chain joins TRBV7-9 to TRBJ2-3; 12 bases fit TRBD2. V lost 5 bases and J lost 6; bases outside the gene matches: 12. Germline CDR1 is SEHNR and CDR2 is FQNEAQ (reference sequence). This CDR3 has 17 residues.

This clonotype was counted only a few times. The chain joins TRBV28 to TRBJ2-4, with 11 bases identical to TRBD2. V was pared by 5 bases and J by 7 bases, with 10 bases of the junction left unmatched. Germline lookup yields CDR1 MDHEN and CDR2 SYDVKM. The CDR3 extends over 16 amino acids. The CDR3 region has the DNA TGTGCCAGCAGTACTCTAGCGGGGGGCACTTATAACATTCAGTACTTC. It specifies CASSTLAGGTYNIQYF.

The chain's CDR3 is CASSYSGQDAEAFF. CDR3 DNA sequence: TGTGCCAGCAGTTACTCGGGACAGGATGCTGAAGCTTTCTTT. The V and J genes are TRBV6-6 and TRBJ1-1, with TRBD1 matching 8 bases. The V and J ends lost 0 bases and 6 bases, in that order; junction bases with no gene match: 3. CDR1 is MNHNY and CDR2 is SVGAGI in the germline V gene (reference sequence). The CDR3 has 14 residues.

The V and J genes are TRBV7-3 and TRBJ2-1; either TRBD1 or TRBD2 may fit D (7 bases each). The germline CDR1 and CDR2 sequences are SGHTA and FQGTGA. V lost 3 bases to trimming and J lost 6 bases, with 24 bases between them. The CDR3 totals 18 residues. The CDR3 spells CASSFQGGGTAELNEQFF. The CDR3 coding sequence is TGTGCCAGCAGCTTCCAAGGGGGGGGGACAGCCGAACTCAATGAGCAGTTCTTC.

This clonotype was seen a few times. This chain joins TRBV3-1 and TRBJ2-5; D unresolved. Germline loops: CDR1 LGHDT, CDR2 YNNKEL (reference sequence). The CDR3 runs to 14 residues. V shed 0 bases and J shed 0 bases, with 5 bases lying between them. The CDR3 protein is CASSQDQYQETQYF. The CDR3 DNA reads TGTGCCAGCAGCCAAGATCAGTACCAAGAGACCCAGTACTTC.

This clonotype was seen just once. The chain joins TRBV11-2 to TRBJ2-1, with D unresolved. The CDR3 totals 15 residues. V was cut by 4 bases and J by 4 bases, with 14 bases left in between. Germline values: CDR1 SGHAT, CDR2 FQNNGV. CDR3 protein: CASSSDAPGYNEQFF. In nucleotides, the CDR3 is TGTGCCAGCAGCTCCGACGCCCCGGGTTACAATGAGCAGTTCTTC.

Note on this clonotype: At one end the junction does not follow the germline gene, possibly because of a read error. V gene TRBV10-3 combines with J gene TRBJ2-5, with TRBD1 identical over 8 bases. CDR1 and CDR2 from the germline V gene are ENHRY and SYGVKD. The CDR3 is 12 residues long. This chain's CDR3 is CAIGTGGEAQYF. The CDR3, as DNA: TGTGCCATCGGGACAGGCGGAGAGGCCCAGTACTTC.

In the case of this clonotype: A read error may account for a junction end that differs from germline. The gene calls are TRBV6-1 and TRBJ2-7, with D unresolved. Germline values: CDR1 MNHNS, CDR2 SASEGT. CDR3 size: 13 residues. CDR3 protein: CVSSDSQIYEQYF. CDR3 sequence (DNA): TGTGTCAGCAGTGATTCTCAGATCTACGAGCAGTACTTC.

V gene TRBV20-1 combines with J gene TRBJ1-1; 9 positions match TRBD1. The V and J ends lost 1 base and 10 bases, in that order; junction bases with no gene match: 13. The CDR3 is made up of 15 amino acids. Looked up from germline, CDR1 is DFQATT and CDR2 is SNEGSKA (reference sequence). CDR3 DNA sequence: TGCAGTGCTAGAGTAGTGGGACAGGGTAATAATTTAGCTTTCTTT. This encodes CSARVVGQGNNLAFF.

This clonotype appeared a single time. A read error may be the cause here, since a much bigger clone is one base away. The chain couples TRBV5-1 to TRBJ1-2; D may be TRBD1 (5 bases). This CDR3 spans 14 amino acids. From germline, CDR1 is SGHRS and CDR2 YFSETQ. The CDR3 DNA follows: TGCGCCGGCAGCTTGACAGTGGATGACTATGGCTACACCTTC. As protein: CAGSLTVDDYGYTF.

As to this clonotype: This could be a read error, since a much larger clone is one nucleotide away. V is TRBV7-7 and J is TRBJ2-5; no clear D. V dropped 5 bases and J dropped 11 bases, with 21 bases sitting between them. Germline V lookup: CDR1 SSHAT, CDR2 FNYEAQ (reference sequence). The CDR3 spans 14 residues. CDR3 nucleotide sequence: TGTGCCAGCAGCGCACTATCGACCGAATCCGTGCAGTACTTC. This translates into CASSALSTESVQYF. Using reference TRBV7-7 and TRBJ2-5 for the parts outside the CDR3, the full variable domain is GAGVSQSPRYKVTKRGQDVTLRCDPISSHATLYWYQQALGQGPEFLTYFNYEAQPDKSGLPSDRFSAERPEGSISTLTIQRTEQRDSAMYRCASSALSTESVQYFGPGTRLLVL.

The genes are TRBV5-1 and TRBJ2-1; TRBD2 matches at 9 bases. V lost 7 bases, J lost 3 bases, and 11 bases stayed unmatched. Germline CDR1 and CDR2: SGHRS and YFSETQ. This CDR3 comprises 16 residues. CDR3 amino acids: CASLPVAGVYYNEQFF. CDR3 nucleotide sequence: TGCGCCAGCCTCCCCGTAGCGGGAGTATACTACAATGAGCAGTTCTTC.